This T cell receptor (beta chain) was sequenced in a study of cytomegalovirus exposure and HLA in healthy donors. The assay was immunoSEQ multiplex PCR, and TCRdb's table has in-frame clones only and misses some. The table has 110,000 or so clones, around 83% seen once. CDR3 length: 15 residues. The ends lost 5 bases at V and 4 bases at J; junction bases unmatched: 10. CDR1 and CDR2 (germline): MNHEY, SMNVEV (reference sequence). Sequenced input: PBMCs. The chain employs TRBV27 and TRBJ2-7; 8 bases are shared with TRBD1. The sequence was collected from a woman under 30 in good health and CMV-seropositive. DNA of the CDR3: TGTGCCAGCAGTCTTCAGGGGGCCCGGGGGTACGAGCAGTACTTC. Its translation is CASSLQGARGYEQYF.